This T cell receptor beta chain was sequenced in a study of cytomegalovirus exposure and HLA in healthy donors. Study observations and caveats: The listing of roughly 160 TCR beta chains classed them as cytomegalovirus-associated.

CDR3 length: 17 amino acids. Using immunoSEQ multiplex PCR, the repertoire was profiled, and TCRdb retains in-frame clones only, with some absent. This table holds over 120,000 clones, about 88% found once. Comments on this clone: What it binds is not known.

The material sequenced was PBMCs. This sequence joins TRBV21-1 and TRBJ1-4. TRBV21-1 is given as a pseudogene. The TCR was taken from a woman aged 18 to 35 in good health and CMV-seropositive. The CDR3 DNA is TGTGCCAGCAGCAAAGGGGAGGACCCAGCAACGAATGAAAAACTGTTTTTT. Amino acids: CASSKGEDPATNEKLFF.